The clone carrying this T cell receptor beta chain was picked up one time. The protocol was immunoSEQ multiplex PCR, while the TCRdb copy is restricted to in-frame clones and leaves out a portion. This sample carries about 100,000 clones, approximately 93% of them seen once, and the ten largest clones take 0.99%. V dropped 5 bases and J dropped 4; count of bases not matched to a gene: 4. Per germline, CDR1 MNHEY and CDR2 SVGAGI. The CDR3 covers 14 residues. The data stem from a study of T cell changes during pregnancy in multiple sclerosis. This sequence originates from a female donor with multiple sclerosis, enrolled in a pregnancy study. The chain carries TRBV6-5 and TRBJ1-5; TRBD1 matches 8 bases. This sample comprised peripheral blood, obtained after pregnancy. The CDR3: CASSRRQGNQPQHF. DNA for the CDR3: TGTGCCAGCAGTCGAAGACAGGGGAATCAGCCCCAGCATTTT.